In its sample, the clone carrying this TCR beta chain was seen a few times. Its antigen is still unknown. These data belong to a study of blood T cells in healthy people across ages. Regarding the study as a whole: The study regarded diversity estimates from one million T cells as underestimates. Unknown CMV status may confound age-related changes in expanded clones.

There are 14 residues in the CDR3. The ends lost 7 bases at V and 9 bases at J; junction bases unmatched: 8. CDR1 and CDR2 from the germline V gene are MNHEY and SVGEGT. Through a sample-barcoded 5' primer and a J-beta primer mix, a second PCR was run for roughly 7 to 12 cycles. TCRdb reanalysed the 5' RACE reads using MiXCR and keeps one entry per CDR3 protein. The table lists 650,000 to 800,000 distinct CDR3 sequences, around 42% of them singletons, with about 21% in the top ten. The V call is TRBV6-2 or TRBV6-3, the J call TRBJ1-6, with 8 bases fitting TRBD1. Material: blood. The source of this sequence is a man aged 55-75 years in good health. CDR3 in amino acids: CASIRQGTASPLHF. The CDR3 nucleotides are TGTGCCAGCATCAGACAGGGGACGGCTTCACCCCTCCACTTT.